This is a list of T cell receptor beta chains from one sample in a study of blood T cell repertoires in COVID-19. The assay was immunoSEQ multiplex PCR, and TCRdb's table has in-frame clones only and misses some. There are some 320,000 clones in the sample; roughly nine tenths occur only once, and around 2.7% lies in the top ten. Material: PBMCs or T cells enriched from blood (not recorded which). Receptors were obtained from a man aged 55 to 70 who had recovered from COVID-19. CDR3s leave out the opening cysteine and the closing phenylalanine or tryptophan.

v_gene: TRBV5-4
j_gene: TRBJ1-1
CDR3aa: ASSHRGNTEAF

v_gene: TRBV3-1/TRBV3-2
j_gene: TRBJ1-2
CDR3aa: ASSQVEHGYT

v_gene: TRBV11-3
j_gene: TRBJ2-7
CDR3aa: ASSLGGRERGEQY

v_gene: TRBV7-9
j_gene: TRBJ1-1
CDR3aa: ASSLSGQLNTEAF

v_gene: TRBV10-3
j_gene: TRBJ2-5
CDR3aa: AISESVSSEREGTQY

v_gene: TRBV7-9
j_gene: TRBJ2-3
CDR3aa: ASSEYTDTQY

v_gene: TRBV3-1/TRBV3-2
j_gene: TRBJ2-7
CDR3aa: ASSPRTSAYEQY

v_gene: TRBV7-9
j_gene: TRBJ2-6
CDR3aa: ASSLVGANVLT

v_gene: TRBV2
j_gene: TRBJ1-6
CDR3aa: ASSIRQNSNSPLH

v_gene: TRBV12-3/TRBV12-4
j_gene: TRBJ2-7
CDR3aa: ASSTTRHEQY

v_gene: TRBV6-5
j_gene: TRBJ1-2
CDR3aa: ASRAGMSDYGYT

v_gene: TRBV19
j_gene: TRBJ1-5
CDR3aa: ASSDGTGFGQPQH

v_gene: TRBV11-2
j_gene: TRBJ2-7
CDR3aa: ASSLDVGLVGEQY

v_gene: TRBV3-1/TRBV3-2
j_gene: TRBJ1-1
CDR3aa: ASSQPPLNTEAF

v_gene: TRBV5-1
j_gene: TRBJ2-1
CDR3aa: ASSFLAGGTYNEQF

v_gene: TRBV7-2
j_gene: TRBJ2-7
CDR3aa: ASSLTATWASYEQY

v_gene: TRBV13
j_gene: TRBJ2-1
CDR3aa: ASSLAGHYNEQF

v_gene: TRBV19
j_gene: TRBJ1-4
CDR3aa: ASSSIDPTNEKLF

v_gene: TRBV6-5
j_gene: TRBJ1-3
CDR3aa: ASKPSYSGNTIY

v_gene: TRBV11-3
j_gene: TRBJ2-3
CDR3aa: ASSTSGGIADTQY

v_gene: TRBV6-5
j_gene: TRBJ1-5
CDR3aa: ASRAGGNQPQH

v_gene: TRBV6-5
j_gene: TRBJ1-6
CDR3aa: ASSPGRAGASPLH

v_gene: TRBV3-1/TRBV3-2
j_gene: TRBJ2-2
CDR3aa: ASGSGTGGGELF

v_gene: TRBV7-3
j_gene: TRBJ2-7
CDR3aa: ASSLAGGIYEQY

v_gene: TRBV2
j_gene: TRBJ1-1
CDR3aa: ASGGQAPTEAF

v_gene: TRBV3-1/TRBV3-2
j_gene: TRBJ1-2
CDR3aa: ASSQWGQGGNGYT

v_gene: TRBV18
j_gene: TRBJ2-2
CDR3aa: ASSPPSANTGELF

v_gene: TRBV6-2/TRBV6-3
j_gene: TRBJ1-4
CDR3aa: ASSPTGLVRGKLF

v_gene: TRBV18
j_gene: TRBJ2-5
CDR3aa: ASSPTGVGETQY

v_gene: TRBV7-8
j_gene: TRBJ1-2
CDR3aa: ASSFVGQGRGGYT

v_gene: TRBV28
j_gene: TRBJ2-2
CDR3aa: ASSWVAGVTGELF

v_gene: TRBV7-8
j_gene: TRBJ1-4
CDR3aa: ASSLEGGTYEKLF

v_gene: TRBV9
j_gene: TRBJ2-1
CDR3aa: ASSGSSGRADEQF

v_gene: TRBV9
j_gene: TRBJ1-3
CDR3aa: ASSVDAANTIY

v_gene: TRBV5-5
j_gene: TRBJ1-1
CDR3aa: ASSLRGQGGRSRNTEAF

v_gene: TRBV2
j_gene: TRBJ1-5
CDR3aa: ASSYPQGGNQPQH

v_gene: TRBV15
j_gene: TRBJ2-1
CDR3aa: ATSRGTSSYNEQF

v_gene: TRBV9
j_gene: TRBJ1-6
CDR3aa: ASSVTGTIVSPLH

v_gene: TRBV24-1
j_gene: TRBJ2-2
CDR3aa: ATRQTGNTGELF

v_gene: TRBV19
j_gene: TRBJ2-5
CDR3aa: ASSITGSIQETQY

v_gene: TRBV7-9
j_gene: TRBJ1-1
CDR3aa: ASSTDRKAF

v_gene: TRBV6-5
j_gene: TRBJ1-6
CDR3aa: ATRQGGNSPLH

v_gene: TRBV2
j_gene: TRBJ2-1
CDR3aa: ASSESQTLDEQF

v_gene: TRBV19
j_gene: TRBJ2-1
CDR3aa: ASSIRSVSYNEQF

v_gene: TRBV4-3
j_gene: TRBJ2-1
CDR3aa: ASSQGLAGYYNEQF